A single sample gave rise to the 4 T cell receptor beta chains below, sequenced in a study of long-term antiretroviral therapy in people with HIV. The immunoSEQ assay was v3.0, run at survey level. Data came from immunoSEQ multiplex PCR; TCRdb stores just in-frame clones and leaves some out. Of under 20,000 clones in the sample, roughly 80% were seen once. Specimen: unsorted PBMCs, collected 1.2 to 1.3 years before starting antiretroviral therapy. Receptors were obtained from a man between 25 and 39 years old with HIV.

CDR3: CASSGPGAYNEQFF. Here the CDR3 DNA reads TGTGCCAGCAGCGGTCCCGGGGCCTACAATGAGCAGTTCTTC. The chain has TRBV7-9 and TRBJ2-1, with a tentative D call TRBD2 (5 bases). Germline V gives CDR1 SEHNR, CDR2 FQNEAQ (reference sequence). The CDR3 extends over 14 amino acids. V lost 5 bases and J 2 bases, leaving 10 bases between the germline ends.

V gene TRBV14 combines with J gene TRBJ1-5; D is undetermined. The germline gives CDR1 SGHDN, CDR2 FVKESK. V was cut by 4 bases and J by 2 bases, with 6 bases left in between. The CDR3 has 13 residues. CDR3 sequence (DNA): TGTGCCAGCAGCCGTGGAGGCAATCAGCCCCAGCATTTT. This translates into CASSRGGNQPQHF.

The V call is TRBV4-1, the J call TRBJ2-2; unclear D gene. The CDR3 consists of 13 residues. CDR1 MGHRA and CDR2 YSYEKL come from the germline V gene. V was pared by 3 bases and J by 5 bases, with 7 bases between. CDR3 nucleotide sequence: TGCGCCAGCAGCCAGATTGGAACCGGGGAGCTGTTTTTT. Amino acids: CASSQIGTGELFF.

The genes are TRBV7-9 and TRBJ2-7; D is uncertain. CDR3 length equals 14 residues. V lost 7 bases and J lost 0, with 13 bases in between. Germline V gene sequence: CDR1 SEHNR, CDR2 FQNEAQ (reference sequence). The CDR3 DNA follows: TGTGCCAGCACCTACTGGGAAAACTCCTACGAGCAGTACTTC. Protein product: CASTYWENSYEQYF.